The rows below give T cell receptor beta chains drawn from one sample of a study of blood T cell repertoires in COVID-19. Profiling relied on immunoSEQ multiplex PCR, and the TCRdb table lists in-frame clones only, not all of them. The repertoire holds 200,000 to 300,000 clones, with approximately 88% as singletons. The material sequenced was peripheral blood. These receptors were taken from a woman under 40 with COVID-19, enrolled during active disease. Both conserved end residues are part of each CDR3.

j_gene | v_gene | CDR3aa
TRBJ1-1 | TRBV19 | CASSTTQGVNTEAFF
TRBJ1-5 | TRBV30 | CAWSPVPGQGNQPQHF
TRBJ1-1 | TRBV2 | CASSYVSELEAFF
TRBJ1-1 | TRBV4-3 | CASSQVTGTMNTEAFF
TRBJ1-3 | TRBV7-2 | CASSLASPRSGGNTIYF
TRBJ1-1 | TRBV7-9 | CASSLARSTGPEAFF
TRBJ2-3 | TRBV27 | CASSETPGWGTDTQYF
TRBJ1-5 | TRBV19 | CASSLQGLGQPQHF
TRBJ2-1 | TRBV27 | CASSPGINPWNEQFF
TRBJ2-3 | TRBV30 | CAWSPGTRGISTDTQYF
TRBJ2-1 | TRBV6-2/TRBV6-3 | CASSYSTEQGYNEQFF
TRBJ2-2 | TRBV4-3 | CASSQSAGVVTGELFF
TRBJ1-1 | TRBV9 | CASSEGTQGGTEAFF
TRBJ2-2 | TRBV3-1/TRBV3-2 | CASSQGASNTGELFF
TRBJ2-3 | TRBV6-5 | CASSADRGDTQYF
TRBJ2-3 | TRBV7-2 | CASSPVSTDTQYF
TRBJ1-5 | TRBV6-1 | CASSEDRGTDYQPQHF
TRBJ2-5 | TRBV4-1 | CASSQERLAETQYF
TRBJ1-5 | TRBV19 | CASSAQGYSNQPQHF
TRBJ1-6 | TRBV7-2 | CASTRFIPTPLHF
TRBJ2-7 | TRBV20-1 | CSASEGGFSYEQYF
TRBJ2-3 | TRBV6-2/TRBV6-3 | CASSYSMAYRRRGETDTQYF
TRBJ2-1 | TRBV6-4 | CASSDSIEGEQFF
TRBJ2-2 | TRBV5-1 | CASSLLQGTGELFF
TRBJ1-2 | TRBV11-2 | CASSFYDRGDYGYTF
TRBJ2-7 | TRBV19 | CASSMGLGSSYEQYF
TRBJ1-1 | TRBV7-9 | CASSLASAGTEAFF
TRBJ1-4 | TRBV11-2 | CASSFGQREKLFF
TRBJ2-3 | TRBV4-3 | CASSQEGLGIDTQYF
TRBJ2-3 | TRBV9 | CASSPGLAGAHTQYF
TRBJ2-5 | TRBV19 | CASSSGTGMGETQYF
TRBJ2-3 | TRBV30 | CAWSGDTQYF
TRBJ2-1 | TRBV5-1 | CASSPGLAGVYNEQFF
TRBJ2-1 | TRBV5-4 | CASSVRDSLRNEQFF
TRBJ1-1 | TRBV3-1/TRBV3-2 | CASSPSGTGVTEAFF
TRBJ1-1 | TRBV7-9 | CASSLAMSGAGLTEAFF
TRBJ1-1 | TRBV5-8 | CASSNRQGNTEAFF
TRBJ2-7 | TRBV9 | CASSVVGGEQYF
TRBJ2-7 | TRBV19 | CASSPQSSYEQYF
TRBJ1-1 | TRBV3-1/TRBV3-2 | CASSQGGRGAFF
TRBJ1-5 | TRBV12-3/TRBV12-4 | CASSDSSNQPQHF
TRBJ2-7 | TRBV6-5 | CASRSGVGGWDEQYF
TRBJ2-1 | TRBV5-4 | CASSSGGAIDEQFF
TRBJ1-2 | TRBV6-1 | CASSDSGVWEGYTF
TRBJ2-2 | TRBV7-8 | CASSYSSGYTGELFF
TRBJ2-5 | TRBV7-6 | CASSSGSLGMRGDRETQYF
TRBJ1-1 | TRBV7-2 | CASSPGQGFVGTEAFF
TRBJ2-7 | TRBV6-5 | CASITTGDSSYEQYF
TRBJ2-7 | TRBV28 | CASRSGQGGNYEQYF
TRBJ2-3 | TRBV19 | CASSTPGERRSDTQYF
TRBJ1-5 | TRBV4-1 | CASSQGTVPGQPQHF
TRBJ2-1 | TRBV30 | CAWSTGRYEQFF
TRBJ1-2 | TRBV29-1 | CSTLQESNYGYTF
TRBJ2-3 | TRBV19 | CASSIAGDGDTQYF
TRBJ2-1 | TRBV28 | CASSLKGNEQFF
TRBJ2-5 | TRBV6-1 | CASSETSWWETQYF
TRBJ2-4 | TRBV3-1/TRBV3-2 | CASSQDGGGNIQYF
TRBJ2-1 | TRBV19 | CASMTSGARTPNNEQFF